These T cell receptor beta chains were read from a single sample in a study of T cell responses to AZD1222 COVID-19 vaccine. Libraries were prepared by immunoSEQ multiplex PCR; TCRdb keeps only in-frame clonotypes and omits some of them. The repertoire includes roughly 130,000 clones, 85% to 90% of them detected once, and roughly 12% sits in the top ten. Here the sequenced sample was peripheral blood, taken on day 0 of AZD1222 vaccination. These receptors originate from an adult in good health. The CDR3 runs from the conserved cysteine through the conserved F or W. The order of the fields is CDR3 DNA, CDR3 protein, J gene, V gene, clone size, D gene, CDR3 length. A D gene is named only where the DNA matches it firmly. Size is omitted from some rows. Given values are once, few, many or a class for expanded clones.

CDR3nt: TGTGCCAGCAGTTGGGTTGGGAGCGGCCAAGAGACCCAGTACTTC
CDR3aa: CASSWVGSGQETQYF
j_gene: TRBJ2-5
v_gene: TRBV2
abundance: NA
d_gene: NA
len: 15

CDR3nt: TGTGCCGCCCGGGGACAGGGAAGTGACACCATATATTTT
CDR3aa: CAARGQGSDTIYF
j_gene: TRBJ1-3
v_gene: TRBV6-5
abundance: NA
d_gene: TRBD1
len: 13

CDR3nt: TGTGCCAGTATCCAACAGGGAGCTAACTATGGCTACACCTTC
CDR3aa: CASIQQGANYGYTF
j_gene: TRBJ1-2
v_gene: TRBV19
abundance: NA
d_gene: NA
len: 14

CDR3nt: TGTGCCAGCAGCTTGGGGGGGGCCTCCGAGCAGTACTTC
CDR3aa: CASSLGGASEQYF
j_gene: TRBJ2-7
v_gene: TRBV11-2
abundance: NA
d_gene: NA
len: 13

CDR3nt: TGTGCCAGCAGTGACCGGACCCGAAACTATGGCTACACCTTC
CDR3aa: CASSDRTRNYGYTF
j_gene: TRBJ1-2
v_gene: TRBV2
abundance: NA
d_gene: NA
len: 14

CDR3nt: TGTGCCATCAGTCCGGGGACAACAACTAACTATGGCTACACCTTC
CDR3aa: CAISPGTTTNYGYTF
j_gene: TRBJ1-2
v_gene: TRBV10-3
abundance: once
d_gene: NA
len: 15

CDR3nt: TGTGCCAGCAGTGAAGTTCCCGGGAGAGACTACGAGCAGTACTTC
CDR3aa: CASSEVPGRDYEQYF
j_gene: TRBJ2-7
v_gene: TRBV6-1
abundance: NA
d_gene: NA
len: 15

CDR3nt: TGTGCCAGCTCACGTAGTAGCGGGAAGTACGACGAGCAGTACTTC
CDR3aa: CASSRSSGKYDEQYF
j_gene: TRBJ2-7
v_gene: TRBV18
abundance: NA
d_gene: TRBD2
len: 15

CDR3nt: TGTGCCAGCGACGGGCAGGGAAGCAATGAGCAGTTCTTC
CDR3aa: CASDGQGSNEQFF
j_gene: TRBJ2-1
v_gene: TRBV7-9
abundance: NA
d_gene: NA
len: 13

CDR3nt: TGCGGAACCCGGGACATTATGGATACGCAGTATTTT
CDR3aa: CGTRDIMDTQYF
j_gene: TRBJ2-3
v_gene: TRBV29-1
abundance: NA
d_gene: NA
len: 12

CDR3nt: TGTGCCAGCAGTTTAGGACGTTACTACGAGCAGTACTTC
CDR3aa: CASSLGRYYEQYF
j_gene: TRBJ2-7
v_gene: TRBV12-3/TRBV12-4
abundance: NA
d_gene: NA
len: 13

CDR3nt: TGTGCCAGCAGCCAAGATTTTCTAGCGGGGGTGCAGTTCTTC
CDR3aa: CASSQDFLAGVQFF
j_gene: TRBJ2-1
v_gene: TRBV4-2
abundance: NA
d_gene: TRBD2
len: 14

CDR3nt: TGCGCCAGCAGCTACGACAGGGTTGGGGAAAAACTGTTTTTT
CDR3aa: CASSYDRVGEKLFF
j_gene: TRBJ1-4
v_gene: TRBV5-1
abundance: NA
d_gene: TRBD1
len: 14

CDR3nt: TGCAGCGTTGAAGGCAGGGGAGAGACCCAGTACTTC
CDR3aa: CSVEGRGETQYF
j_gene: TRBJ2-5
v_gene: TRBV29-1
abundance: NA
d_gene: NA
len: 12

CDR3nt: TGCGCCAGCAGCACCCAAACGCGACAGGGGATACATGAGCAGTTCTTC
CDR3aa: CASSTQTRQGIHEQFF
j_gene: TRBJ2-1
v_gene: TRBV4-1
abundance: NA
d_gene: TRBD1
len: 16

CDR3nt: TGTGCCAGCAGGGTACAGGGATCAGGGACTGAAGCTTTCTTT
CDR3aa: CASRVQGSGTEAFF
j_gene: TRBJ1-1
v_gene: TRBV2
abundance: NA
d_gene: NA
len: 14

CDR3nt: TGTGCCAGCAGCCCCCAGGGATCCGGGTTCTATGGCTACACCTTC
CDR3aa: CASSPQGSGFYGYTF
j_gene: TRBJ1-2
v_gene: TRBV3-1/TRBV3-2
abundance: NA
d_gene: NA
len: 15

CDR3nt: TGCAGCGTTGAACCTTCGGGTACCGGCACTGAAGCTTTCTTT
CDR3aa: CSVEPSGTGTEAFF
j_gene: TRBJ1-1
v_gene: TRBV29-1
abundance: NA
d_gene: NA
len: 14

CDR3nt: TGTGCCAGCAGCCTATCGACTAGCTACAATGAGCAGTTCTTC
CDR3aa: CASSLSTSYNEQFF
j_gene: TRBJ2-1
v_gene: TRBV7-7
abundance: NA
d_gene: NA
len: 14

CDR3nt: TGTGCCAGCAGCGCACAGGGTTCGTACACTGAAGCTTTCTTT
CDR3aa: CASSAQGSYTEAFF
j_gene: TRBJ1-1
v_gene: TRBV9
abundance: NA
d_gene: NA
len: 14

CDR3nt: TGTGCCAGCAGCTTAGTGGACAGGGTCAATCAGCCCCAGCATTTT
CDR3aa: CASSLVDRVNQPQHF
j_gene: TRBJ1-5
v_gene: TRBV7-2
abundance: NA
d_gene: TRBD1
len: 15

CDR3nt: TGCGCCAGCAGCGGCGGGACAGGGGATTACGAGCAGTACTTC
CDR3aa: CASSGGTGDYEQYF
j_gene: TRBJ2-7
v_gene: TRBV5-1
abundance: NA
d_gene: TRBD1
len: 14

CDR3nt: TGTGCCAGCGTTCCCCTCCGGGGGCCACAAGAGACCCAGTACTTC
CDR3aa: CASVPLRGPQETQYF
j_gene: TRBJ2-5
v_gene: TRBV2
abundance: NA
d_gene: NA
len: 15